The clone carrying this T cell receptor beta chain was found a few times. The antigen is undetermined. The data are from a study of cytomegalovirus exposure and HLA in healthy donors. Study at large: Unique TCRs numbering around 85 million, obtained from HLA-typed donors, made up an early data release.

CDR1 MNHEY and CDR2 SVGAGI come from the germline V gene. V lost 0 bases to trimming and J lost 4 bases; unmatched junction nucleotides: 4. This CDR3 has 15 residues. These donors counted as nominally healthy when sampled, but unrecorded immune exposures were likely. Use of 60 Vbeta and 13 Jbeta primers characterized the PCR. As processed by the authors: There were around 80 million unique TCR beta chains by a later count, and approximately 12 million of them were shared. Profiled with immunoSEQ multiplex PCR; TCRdb holds only in-frame clones, not every one. V and J calls and clone size are as listed in that table; D and trimming were resolved from the DNA. The sample has 120,000 or so clones; roughly 80% are singletons. Study-level results: Per a later analysis, about 17,000 TCR beta sequences showed association with HLA alleles at 0.05 false discovery rate.

The clonotype was recovered from a man aged 25 to 40 in good health and CMV-seronegative. This rearrangement joins TRBV6-5 to TRBJ2-7; TRBD1 matches at 9 bases. The sample comprised PBMCs. As DNA, the CDR3 is TGTGCCAGCAGTTACTCGGGACAGGGTTTTTACGAGCAGTACTTC. It translates to CASSYSGQGFYEQYF.